The 28 T cell receptor beta chains given below trace back to one sample, sequenced in a study of blood T cell repertoires in COVID-19. Profiled with immunoSEQ multiplex PCR; TCRdb holds only in-frame clones, not every one. The sample contains 110,000 to 150,000 clones, roughly 91% of which appear only once. Sequencing input: peripheral blood. The receptor set was obtained from a man aged 55 to 70 with active or convalescent COVID-19.

The chain has TRBV28 and TRBJ2-7; 10 nucleotides line up with TRBD1. The germline gives CDR1 MDHEN, CDR2 SYDVKM. The CDR3 has 19 residues. V was pared by 5 bases and J by 2 bases, with 18 bases of the junction left unmatched. The CDR3 DNA is TGTGCCAGCAGTCCCCACCGGGGACAGGGGTCCTCCCATCCCTACGAGCAGTACTTC. Residues: CASSPHRGQGSSHPYEQYF.

The V and J genes are TRBV28 and TRBJ1-1; the match to TRBD1 covers 7 bases. Looked up from germline, CDR1 is MDHEN and CDR2 is SYDVKM. After removal of 6 bases from V and 9 bases from J, the junction contained 7 bases not matched to a gene. The CDR3 spans 12 residues. This chain's CDR3 is CASRLTGSKAFF. In DNA form, the CDR3 reads TGTGCCAGCAGGTTGACAGGGTCTAAAGCTTTCTTT.

The chain is built from TRBV2 and TRBJ1-6; the match to TRBD1 covers 8 bases. V trimming: 7 bases; J trimming: 6 bases; junction bases outside the gene matches: 8. The CDR3 has 15 amino acids. Germline CDR1 is SNHLY and CDR2 is FYNNEI. In DNA, the CDR3 is TGTGCCAGCATGTACAGGGGGATTGGTAATTCACCCCTCCACTTT. Protein: CASMYRGIGNSPLHF.

This clone was seen only a few times. The genes are TRBV7-2 and TRBJ2-7; D uncertain. Per germline, CDR1 SGHTA and CDR2 FQGNSA. V lost 5 bases, J lost 3 bases, and 14 bases lay in between. The CDR3 sequence is 14 residues long. The CDR3 spells CASSRYGQIYEQYF. The CDR3, as DNA: TGTGCCAGCAGCCGTTATGGGCAGATCTACGAGCAGTACTTC.

The chain links TRBV29-1 to TRBJ2-5; TRBD2 aligns across 10 bases. Germline assignment: CDR1 SQVTM and CDR2 ANQGSEA. Unmatched junction bases numbered 8, after V lost 7 bases and J lost 0 bases. This CDR3 has 15 residues. The CDR3 DNA is TGCAGCGACGTAGCGGGGGGAACGTACCAAGAGACCCAGTACTTC. This sequence encodes CSDVAGGTYQETQYF.

The chain is built from TRBV2 and TRBJ1-1; D ambiguous. The germline V gene has CDR1 SNHLY and CDR2 FYNNEI. V lost 4 bases and J 3 bases, leaving 12 bases between the germline ends. CDR3 length equals 14 residues. The CDR3 protein is CASSVVGRDTEAFF. CDR3 DNA sequence: TGTGCCAGCAGTGTGGTAGGGAGGGACACTGAAGCTTTCTTT.

The genes are TRBV4-3 and TRBJ1-2; D is ambiguous. Trimming removed 0 bases from V and 3 bases from J, with 14 bases in between. Germline V gene lookup returns CDR1 LGHNA and CDR2 YSLEER. CDR3 length: 16 residues. In nucleotides, the CDR3 is TGCGCCAGCAGCCAAGAATATCGCCGATCAGACTATGGCTACACCTTC. The encoded protein is CASSQEYRRSDYGYTF.

In this sample, this clone turned up once. The genes are TRBV9 and TRBJ1-3; D may be TRBD1 (5 bases). Germline values: CDR1 SGDLS, CDR2 YYNGEE. This CDR3 has 15 residues. V lost 4 bases and J lost 2, with 13 bases in between. CDR3 DNA: TGTGCCAGCAGCCCCTTTCGGGGGGCTGGAAACACCATATATTTT. Translation gives CASSPFRGAGNTIYF.

V usage is TRBV29-1 and J usage is TRBJ1-2; 8 nucleotides align to TRBD1. After removal of 3 bases from V and 4 bases from J, the junction contained 1 base not matched to a gene. The CDR3 consists of 12 residues. In germline, CDR1 is SQVTM, CDR2 ANQGSEA. The CDR3 DNA reads TGCAGCGTTGACGGGACAGGCTATGGCTACACCTTC. Amino acids: CSVDGTGYGYTF.

V usage is TRBV29-1 and J usage is TRBJ2-2, with a possible D match to TRBD1 (5 bases). Trimming removed 4 bases at V and 7 bases at J, with 13 bases between. This CDR3 is 13 amino acids long. Germline loops: CDR1 SQVTM, CDR2 ANQGSEA. The CDR3 nucleotides are TGCAGCGTTGTGGAACAGGCTATCGGGGAGCTGTTTTTT. Translation gives CSVVEQAIGELFF.

V gene TRBV2 combines with J gene TRBJ1-1; perhaps TRBD1 as D (6 bases). The germline CDR1 and CDR2 sequences are SNHLY and FYNNEI. Deletions cut 5 bases from V and 2 bases from J, with 12 bases between. CDR3 size: 14 residues. CDR3 sequence reads: CASSSLDRNTEAFF. As DNA, the CDR3 is TGTGCCAGCAGTTCTCTGGACAGAAACACTGAAGCTTTCTTT.

CDR3 sequence (DNA): TGTGCCACCAGCAGAGGAACTAGTCTCGACGAGCAGTACTTC. This encodes CATSRGTSLDEQYF. J is TRBJ2-7 and V is TRBV15; D might be TRBD2 (5 bases). Germline V gene lookup returns CDR1 LNHNV and CDR2 YYDKDF (reference sequence). V lost 1 base and J lost 5, with 12 bases in between. The CDR3 covers 14 residues.

V usage is TRBV6-5 and J usage is TRBJ1-4; tentatively, D is TRBD1 (6 bases). The germline V and J ends were trimmed by 6 bases and 0 bases, with 11 bases remaining between them. CDR1 and CDR2 (germline): MNHEY, SVGAGI. The CDR3 covers 15 residues. The CDR3, as DNA: TGTGCCAGCAGGAAACAGGGTGCAACTAATGAAAAACTGTTTTTT. It codes for CASRKQGATNEKLFF.

This rearrangement joins TRBV7-9 to TRBJ2-7; perhaps TRBD1 as D (5 bases). CDR1 is SEHNR and CDR2 is FQNEAQ in the germline V gene (reference sequence). The CDR3 totals 9 residues. The CDR3 nucleotides read TGTGCCAGCAGCACAGACATAGGGGTA. Translation gives CASSTDIGV.

The rearrangement links TRBV5-8 to TRBJ2-2; 10 bases map to TRBD1. V dropped 6 bases and J dropped 7; count of bases not matched to a gene: 9. Germline V gene lookup returns CDR1 SGHTS and CDR2 YDEGEE. CDR3 length: 15 residues. The CDR3 DNA reads TGTGCCAGCATTGTCCCGGGACAGGGGCTCGGGGAGCTGTTTTTT. Amino acids: CASIVPGQGLGELFF.

V usage is TRBV19 and J usage is TRBJ2-3, with unresolved D. Between the trimmed V and J ends, which lost 6 bases and 2 bases, there was a span of 9 bases. The CDR3 extends over 13 amino acids. Germline lookup yields CDR1 LNHDA and CDR2 SQIVND (reference sequence). The CDR3 spells CASSYQVTDTQYF. In DNA, the CDR3 is TGTGCCAGTAGCTACCAGGTCACAGATACGCAGTATTTT. The full variable domain, completed using reference TRBV19 and TRBJ2-3, is DGGITQSPKYLFRKEGQNVTLSCEQNLNHDAMYWYRQDPGQGLRLIYYSQIVNDFQKGDIAEGYSVSREKKESFPLTVTSAQKNPTAFYLCASSYQVTDTQYFGPGTRLTVL.

This clone was seen only a few times. This chain uses TRBV5-4 with TRBJ2-3, with 13 bases fitting TRBD2. Germline-derived CDR1 and CDR2 are SGHNT and YYREEE (reference sequence). The V and J ends lost 5 bases and 6 bases, in that order; junction bases with no gene match: 9. There are 16 residues in the CDR3. The CDR3 sequence is CASRTRLAGGRDTQYF. DNA of the CDR3: TGTGCCAGCAGGACCCGACTAGCGGGGGGCCGGGATACGCAGTATTTT.

J is TRBJ2-4 and V is TRBV7-8; D might be TRBD2 (5 bases). This CDR3 region has 14 residues. Germline V gives CDR1 SGHVS, CDR2 FQNEAQ. V lost 0 bases and J lost 9, with 12 bases in between. As DNA, the CDR3 is TGTGCCAGCAGCTTAGCAGAGAGGGATGGCATTCAGTACTTC. It specifies CASSLAERDGIQYF. The variable domain in full, completed from reference TRBV7-8 and TRBJ2-4, reads GAGVSQSPRYKVAKRGQDVALRCDPISGHVSLFWYQQALGQGPEFLTYFQNEAQLDKSGLPSDRFFAERPEGSVSTLKIQRTQQEDSAVYLCASSLAERDGIQYFGAGTRLSVL.

This clone was detected only once. V usage is TRBV7-3 and J usage is TRBJ1-1; no definite D call. V gave up 0 bases and J gave up 6 bases, with 11 bases separating them. The CDR3 covers 14 residues. Germline lookup yields CDR1 SGHTA and CDR2 FQGTGA. DNA of the CDR3: TGTGCCAGCAGCTTAACGGGAACCGGGGCTGAAGCTTTCTTT. Protein product: CASSLTGTGAEAFF.

The rearrangement links TRBV5-4 to TRBJ2-3; possible D gene TRBD2, 5 bases. Trimming left V 0 bases short and J 3 bases short, with 11 bases between. The germline V gene has CDR1 SGHNT and CDR2 YYREEE (reference sequence). The CDR3 sequence is 15 residues long. The CDR3 loop reads CASSLAQLGTDTQYF. The CDR3 DNA follows: TGTGCCAGCAGCTTGGCCCAACTAGGAACAGATACGCAGTATTTT. Looking up the rest from reference TRBV5-4 and TRBJ2-3 gives the full variable domain: ETGVTQSPTHLIKTRGQQVTLRCSSQSGHNTVSWYQQALGQGPQFIFQYYREEENGRGNFPPRFSGLQFPNYSSELNVNALELDDSALYLCASSLAQLGTDTQYFGPGTRLTVL.

The chain carries TRBV20-1 and TRBJ2-7; D call uncertain. The CDR3 has 11 amino acids. V gave up 6 bases and J gave up 1 base, with 7 bases separating them. In germline, CDR1 is DFQATT, CDR2 SNEGSKA (reference sequence). CDR3 loop: CSARSSYEQYF. CDR3 sequence (DNA): TGCAGTGCGAGGTCGTCCTACGAGCAGTACTTC.

The J gene is TRBJ2-1, the V gene TRBV20-1; TRBD2 is a possible D gene (6 bases). The CDR3 is 11 residues long. Germline CDR1 DFQATT, CDR2 SNEGSKA (reference sequence). V was shortened by 5 bases and J by 9 bases, with 11 bases between the two germline ends. Here the CDR3 DNA reads TGCAGTGCTCATTTGACTAGTGAGCAGTTCTTC. Residues: CSAHLTSEQFF.

This chain joins TRBV27 and TRBJ2-3, with TRBD2 matching over 11 bases. The CDR3 has 20 amino acids. Germline assignment: CDR1 MNHEY and CDR2 SMNVEV (reference sequence). With V trimmed by 4 bases and J by 0 bases, 15 bases remained unmatched. CDR3 amino acids: CASSWQGGTSGSQSTDTQYF. The CDR3 nucleotides are TGTGCCAGCAGTTGGCAGGGTGGTACTAGCGGGAGTCAAAGCACAGATACGCAGTATTTT.

CDR3 sequence reads: CASSPQGVDGYGYTF. The CDR3 nucleotides are TGTGCCAGTAGTCCCCAGGGGGTGGATGGCTATGGCTACACCTTC. V gene TRBV19 combines with J gene TRBJ1-2; TRBD1 matches at 7 bases. Trimming at V came to 5 bases and at J to 4 bases, leaving 10 bases not matched to a gene. CDR1 is LNHDA and CDR2 is SQIVND in the germline V gene (reference sequence). CDR3 length: 15 residues.

This sequence joins TRBV27 and TRBJ2-3; a possible D gene is TRBD1 (6 bases). The CDR3 is 13 residues long. V was clipped by 5 bases and J by 1 base, with 7 bases between them. CDR1 is MNHEY, CDR2 SMNVEV, per germline (reference sequence). This chain's CDR3 is CASSGGGTDTQYF. Written as DNA, the CDR3 is TGTGCCAGCAGTGGGGGCGGCACAGATACGCAGTATTTT.

The gene calls are TRBV15 and TRBJ1-1; maybe TRBD1 (6 bases). Trimming removed 1 base at V and 10 bases at J, with 22 bases between. The length of the CDR3 is 16 residues. From germline, CDR1 is LNHNV and CDR2 YYDKDF (reference sequence). CDR3 DNA sequence: TGTGCCACCAGCAGAGGCAATACAGGGACCAAGCGATCAGCTTTCTTT. Its protein product is CATSRGNTGTKRSAFF.

V gene TRBV28 combines with J gene TRBJ2-7; D is perhaps TRBD1 (5 bases). V was cut by 3 bases and J by 3 bases, with 9 bases left in between. This CDR3 contains 13 residues. Germline V gene data show CDR1 as MDHEN and CDR2 as SYDVKM. The DNA of the CDR3 is TGTGCCAGCAGTTTGTACAGGTTCTACGAGCAGTACTTC. Amino acid sequence: CASSLYRFYEQYF. Based on the CDR3 plus reference TRBV28 and TRBJ2-7, the full variable domain is DVKVTQSSRYLVKRTGEKVFLECVQDMDHENMFWYRQDPGLGLRLIYFSYDVKMKEKGDIPEGYSVSREKKERFSLILESASTNQTSMYLCASSLYRFYEQYFGPGTRLTVT.

The chain is built from TRBV5-1 and TRBJ2-1; TRBD2 aligns across 10 bases. V lost 4 bases, J lost 5 bases, and 6 bases stayed unmatched. Germline CDR1 and CDR2: SGHRS and YFSETQ. The CDR3 totals 15 residues. The CDR3 region has the DNA TGCGCCAGCAGCATAGCGGGGGGCAACCACAATGAGCAGTTCTTC. Translating gives CASSIAGGNHNEQFF.